The 16 T cell receptor beta chains below all came from one sample that was sequenced in a study of cytomegalovirus exposure and HLA in healthy donors. The PCR employed 60 Vbeta primers together with 13 Jbeta primers. Using immunoSEQ multiplex PCR, the repertoire was profiled, and TCRdb retains in-frame clones only, with some absent. This table holds 25,000 or so clones, 79% found once. Sequencing was performed on PBMCs. The source of these receptors is a male donor in good health and CMV-seronegative.

This chain joins TRBV28 and TRBJ1-4; 7 nucleotides line up with TRBD1. The CDR3 runs to 15 residues. V trimming: 5 bases; J trimming: 5 bases; junction bases outside the gene matches: 8. Germline CDR1 and CDR2: MDHEN and SYDVKM. The CDR3 sequence is CASSTPQGQNEKLFF. Here the CDR3 DNA reads TGTGCCAGCAGTACCCCACAGGGACAGAATGAAAAACTGTTTTTT.

The V gene is TRBV25-1, the J gene TRBJ1-2; no reliable D call. CDR1 is MGHDK, CDR2 SYGVNS, per germline. CDR3 size: 13 residues. The ends were cut back, 6 bases at V and 6 bases at J, with 14 bases in the middle. The CDR3 is CASRDPAGDGYTF. The CDR3 nucleotides read TGTGCCAGCAGAGACCCGGCCGGGGATGGCTACACCTTC.

In this sample, this clone turned up once. The chain is built from TRBV7-2 and TRBJ2-7, with TRBD1 matching 8 bases. The V gene end was trimmed by 6 bases and the J gene end by 5 bases; junction bases not matched to a gene: 12. CDR3 length: 15 residues. CDR1 is SGHTA and CDR2 is FQGNSA in the germline V gene. CDR3 amino acids: CASSRGGQGLDEQYF. For the CDR3, the DNA is TGTGCCAGCAGTCGAGGTGGACAGGGATTAGACGAGCAGTACTTC.

The J gene is TRBJ1-1, the V gene TRBV5-1; the D gene is possibly TRBD1 (5 bases). The germline CDR1 and CDR2 sequences are SGHRS and YFSETQ. Trimming took off 0 bases at V and 0 bases at J, with 12 bases between the two ends. CDR3 length: 16 amino acids. The CDR3: CASSLEGANMNTEAFF. The CDR3 DNA reads as TGCGCCAGCAGCTTGGAAGGGGCTAACATGAACACTGAAGCTTTCTTT. Drawing the rest from reference TRBV5-1 and TRBJ1-1, the complete variable domain is KAGVTQTPRYLIKTRGQQVTLSCSPISGHRSVSWYQQTPGQGLQFLFEYFSETQRNKGNFPGRFSGRQFSNSRSEMNVSTLELGDSALYLCASSLEGANMNTEAFFGQGTRLTVV.

In its sample, this clone was seen a few times. This chain uses TRBV7-9 with TRBJ2-7, with TRBD1 matching over 7 bases. Germline CDR1 is SEHNR and CDR2 is FQNEAQ (reference sequence). V shed 5 bases and J 6 bases; nucleotides not matched to a gene: 10. The CDR3 length is 14 residues. The CDR3 here is CASSLKTGPGEQYF. DNA of the CDR3: TGTGCCAGCAGCCTAAAGACAGGGCCGGGCGAGCAGTACTTC.

V gene TRBV9 combines with J gene TRBJ2-1; TRBD2 aligns across 15 bases. The CDR3 covers 17 residues. The ends lost 0 bases at V and 7 bases at J; junction bases unmatched: 5. Germline values: CDR1 SGDLS, CDR2 YYNGEE. CDR3 region: CASSVGAGTSGRNEQFF. In DNA form, the CDR3 reads TGTGCCAGCAGCGTAGGAGCAGGGACTAGCGGGAGGAATGAGCAGTTCTTC.

The count of this clone is one. The J gene is TRBJ2-1, the V gene TRBV7-2; tentative D call: TRBD2 (7 bases). Trimming removed 5 bases from V and 3 bases from J, with 17 bases in between. The CDR3 has 16 residues. Germline V gives CDR1 SGHTA, CDR2 FQGNSA. CDR3 residues: CASSPYYGGLYNEQFF. The DNA of the CDR3 is TGTGCCAGCAGCCCTTACTACGGGGGGCTCTACAATGAGCAGTTCTTC. Variable domain in full (rest from reference TRBV7-2 and TRBJ2-1): GAGVSQSPSNKVTEKGKDVELRCDPISGHTALYWYRQSLGQGLEFLIYFQGNSAPDKSGLPSDRFSAERTGGSVSTLTIQRTQQEDSAVYLCASSPYYGGLYNEQFFGPGTRLTVL.

The J gene is TRBJ1-6, the V gene TRBV18; a possible D gene is TRBD1 (5 bases). The length of the CDR3 is 13 residues. V was clipped by 3 bases and J by 6 bases, with 6 bases between them. Germline values: CDR1 KGHSH, CDR2 LQKENI. This CDR3 reads CASSPGGNSPLHF. The CDR3 nucleotides are TGTGCCAGCTCACCCGGGGGTAATTCACCCCTCCACTTT.

Notes on this clone: One junction end disagrees with the germline gene, perhaps due to a read error. The V gene is TRBV6-4, the J gene TRBJ1-2; no reliable D call. The length of the CDR3 is 12 residues. The germline V gene encodes CDR1 MRHNA and CDR2 SNTAGT. The CDR3 is CASSDFGGGYTF. CDR3 bases: TGTGCCAGCAGCGACTTTGGAGGTGGCTACACCTTC.

V and J are TRBV6-5 and TRBJ1-1; TRBD1 agrees at 9 bases. This CDR3 contains 14 residues. V gave up 5 bases and J gave up 4 bases; unmatched junction bases: 5. The germline V gene encodes CDR1 MNHEY and CDR2 SVGAGI. The CDR3 region has the DNA TGTGCCAGCAGTCGAACGACAGGGGGCACTGAAGCTTTCTTT. As protein: CASSRTTGGTEAFF.

The chain uses TRBV10-3 and TRBJ2-7; the match to TRBD2 covers 12 bases. Trimming at V came to 6 bases and at J to 2 bases, leaving 2 bases not matched to a gene. Germline V lookup: CDR1 ENHRY, CDR2 SYGVKD. The CDR3 length is 14 residues. CDR3 amino acids: CAIRRLAGAYEQYF. The CDR3 DNA reads TGTGCCATCAGGCGACTAGCGGGAGCCTACGAGCAGTACTTC.

The chain is built from TRBV5-1 and TRBJ2-3; no clear D. The CDR3 is made up of 16 amino acids. Trimming removed 4 bases from V and 4 bases from J, with 19 bases in between. The germline V gene has CDR1 SGHRS and CDR2 YFSETQ. CDR3 loop: CASSIEVPPAPDTQYF. The CDR3 DNA follows: TGCGCCAGCAGCATAGAGGTTCCCCCCGCTCCAGATACGCAGTATTTT.

V gene TRBV19 combines with J gene TRBJ2-3; the match to TRBD2 covers 12 bases. CDR1 LNHDA and CDR2 SQIVND come from the germline V gene (reference sequence). This CDR3 comprises 15 residues. Losses at the gene ends were 6 bases for V and 4 bases for J; bases not matched to a gene: 5. CDR3 coding DNA: TGTGCCAGTAGAACCCTAGCGGGAGGGCCAGATACGCAGTATTTT. It codes for CASRTLAGGPDTQYF.

The chain links TRBV18 to TRBJ2-3; TRBD2 matches 8 bases. Germline V gene sequence: CDR1 KGHSH, CDR2 LQKENI. This CDR3 spans 15 amino acids. V lost 1 base, J lost 0 bases, and 0 bases stayed unmatched. CDR3 region: CASSPLAGSTDTQYF. The CDR3 DNA reads TGTGCCAGCTCACCACTAGCGGGGAGCACAGATACGCAGTATTTT.

J is TRBJ2-7 and V is TRBV4-3; D uncertain. The CDR3 runs to 15 residues. Germline values: CDR1 LGHNA, CDR2 YSLEER. V lost 0 bases to trimming and J lost 6 bases, with 15 bases between them. In DNA, the CDR3 is TGCGCCAGCAGCCAAGATATGAGTATACGCGGCGAGCAGTACTTC. Protein product: CASSQDMSIRGEQYF.

The J gene is TRBJ1-1, the V gene TRBV9, with 7 bases fitting TRBD1. CDR3 length equals 14 residues. The V gene's germline CDR1 is SGDLS and CDR2 YYNGEE. V was pared by 4 bases and J by 3 bases, with 6 bases of the junction left unmatched. Here the CDR3 DNA reads TGTGCCAGCAGCCCTCGACAGGGTGACACTGAAGCTTTCTTT. Its translation is CASSPRQGDTEAFF.